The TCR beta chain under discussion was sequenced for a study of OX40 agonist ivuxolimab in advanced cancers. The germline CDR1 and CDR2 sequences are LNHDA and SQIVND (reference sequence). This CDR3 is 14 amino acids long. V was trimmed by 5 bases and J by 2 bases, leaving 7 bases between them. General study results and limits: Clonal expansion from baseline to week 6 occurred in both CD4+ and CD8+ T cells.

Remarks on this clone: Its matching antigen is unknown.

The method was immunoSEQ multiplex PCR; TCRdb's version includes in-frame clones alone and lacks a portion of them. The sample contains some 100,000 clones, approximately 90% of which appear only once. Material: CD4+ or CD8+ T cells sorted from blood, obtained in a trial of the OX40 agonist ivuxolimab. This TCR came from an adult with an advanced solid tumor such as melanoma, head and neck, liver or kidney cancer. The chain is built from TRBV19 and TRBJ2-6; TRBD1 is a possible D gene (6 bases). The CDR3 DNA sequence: TGTGCCAGTAGTGGGACAACTGGGGCCAACGTCCTGACTTTC. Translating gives CASSGTTGANVLTF.